This entry lists 17 T cell receptor beta chains sequenced from one sample in a study of cytomegalovirus exposure and HLA in healthy donors. Researchers ran the PCR with 60 Vbeta and 13 Jbeta primers. Clones were read by immunoSEQ multiplex PCR, and TCRdb kept only the in-frame ones, dropping some. Of 95,000 to 150,000 clones detected, 81% appear once; the ten largest clones hold 0.9% to 1.2%. Sequencing input: PBMCs. Receptors were obtained from a woman aged 25 to 39 in good health and CMV-seronegative.

This chain uses TRBV6-5 with TRBJ2-1, with a weak D call TRBD1 (5 bases). The V end lost 8 bases, the J end lost 1 base, and 12 bases lay between the germline ends. CDR1 and CDR2 from the germline V gene are MNHEY and SVGAGI. The length of the CDR3 is 14 residues. The CDR3 DNA reads TGTGCCAGCGAACTCGACAGTTCCTACAATGAGCAGTTCTTC. Translating gives CASELDSSYNEQFF.

This clone was seen a single time. The V gene is TRBV5-6, the J gene TRBJ1-2, with 7 nucleotides matching TRBD1. J lost 1 base, V lost 4 bases, and 4 bases had no gene match. The germline V gene encodes CDR1 SGHDT and CDR2 YYEEEE. This CDR3 is 14 amino acids long. CDR3 region: CASSPGTVNYGYTF. CDR3 nucleotides: TGTGCCAGCAGCCCCGGGACAGTTAACTATGGCTACACCTTC.

This sequence joins TRBV6-5 and TRBJ1-1; D perhaps matches TRBD1 (6 bases). This CDR3 region has 16 residues. Germline assignment: CDR1 MNHEY and CDR2 SVGAGI. Trimming took 2 bases from V and 0 from J, leaving 13 bases between them. The CDR3 DNA follows: TGTGCCAGCAGTTACGGACCAGGGGTAATGAACACTGAAGCTTTCTTT. It encodes CASSYGPGVMNTEAFF.

The rearrangement joins TRBV30 to TRBJ2-5; D is perhaps TRBD1 (5 bases). Trimming stripped 3 bases from V and 2 bases from J, with 13 bases between. Germline values: CDR1 GTSNPN, CDR2 SVGIG (reference sequence). CDR3 size: 14 residues. The CDR3 coding sequence is TGTGCCTGGAGGGCCCGCAGGGCTCAAGAGACCCAGTACTTC. Protein sequence: CAWRARRAQETQYF.

V is TRBV29-1 and J is TRBJ2-3; perhaps TRBD1 as D (5 bases). The V and J ends lost 2 bases and 0 bases respectively, with 12 bases between them. Germline CDR1 reads SQVTM; CDR2 reads ANQGSEA. The CDR3 contains 15 residues. DNA for the CDR3: TGCAGCGTTGAACCGAGCAGGACAAGCACAGATACGCAGTATTTT. Translated, it gives CSVEPSRTSTDTQYF.

This clone showed up just a few times. The chain links TRBV15 to TRBJ2-1; D is perhaps TRBD2 (5 bases). CDR1 and CDR2 (germline): LNHNV, YYDKDF (reference sequence). The CDR3 runs 15 residues. The ends were cut back, 1 base at V and 5 bases at J, with 12 bases in the middle. The CDR3 bases are TGTGCCACCAGCAGAGGGGGTTTCGGGAACAATGAGCAGTTCTTC. Protein: CATSRGGFGNNEQFF.

Comments on this clone: Sequence at one end of the junction differs from germline and may be a read error. The rearrangement joins TRBV29-1 to TRBJ2-7; 10 nucleotides match TRBD1. The CDR3 extends over 13 amino acids. Germline V gives CDR1 SQVTM, CDR2 ANQGSEA. This chain's CDR3 is CSVRQGASDEQYF. The CDR3 DNA is TGCAGCGTTAGACAGGGGGCCTCCGACGAGCAGTACTTC.

This clone turned up a few times. The chain links TRBV19 to TRBJ2-7; 10 nucleotides line up with TRBD1. CDR1 is LNHDA and CDR2 is SQIVND in the germline V gene (reference sequence). V dropped 1 base and J dropped 2; count of bases not matched to a gene: 2. The CDR3 consists of 15 residues. CDR3 amino acids: CASSIGDRGPYEQYF. The CDR3 coding sequence is TGTGCCAGTAGTATAGGGGACAGGGGACCCTACGAGCAGTACTTC.

This rearrangement joins TRBV11-2 to TRBJ1-1, with unresolved D. Germline V CDR1 and CDR2: SGHAT, FQNNGV. V lost 2 bases to trimming and J lost 10 bases, with 11 bases between them. The CDR3 covers 12 residues. The chain's CDR3 is CASSLPPDRAFF. CDR3 coding DNA: TGTGCCAGCAGCTTACCCCCTGATAGAGCTTTCTTT.

This clone has a handful of counts. This chain uses TRBV11-3 with TRBJ2-7; 14 bases match TRBD2. The CDR3 is 15 amino acids. Trimming at V came to 5 bases and at J to 7 bases, leaving 7 bases not matched to a gene. CDR1 is SGHNT, CDR2 YENEEA, per germline. The CDR3 region has the DNA TGTGCCAGCAGCCCGGGACTAGCGGGGGCGGGGGAGCAGTACTTC. Its protein is CASSPGLAGAGEQYF.

CDR3 region: CASRQHGQGGEETQYF. CDR3 DNA sequence: TGTGCCAGCAGACAGCACGGACAGGGAGGGGAAGAGACCCAGTACTTC. V usage is TRBV5-5 and J usage is TRBJ2-5; D is possibly TRBD1 (8 bases). Germline V gives CDR1 SGHKS, CDR2 YYEKEE (reference sequence). CDR3 length: 16 residues. Trimming left V 5 bases short and J 3 bases short, with 20 bases between.

The chain couples TRBV14 to TRBJ2-2; 9 bases are a match to TRBD1. The germline V gene encodes CDR1 SGHDN and CDR2 FVKESK. CDR3 length: 15 residues. Trimming at V came to 6 bases and at J to 6 bases, leaving 8 bases not matched to a gene. CDR3 residues: CASSLRTGVAGELFF. The CDR3 nucleotides are TGTGCCAGCAGTCTAAGGACAGGGGTGGCCGGGGAGCTGTTTTTT. Full variable domain (outside the CDR3, taken from reference TRBV14 and TRBJ2-2): EAGVTQFPSHSVIEKGQTVTLRCDPISGHDNLYWYRRVMGKEIKFLLHFVKESKQDESGMPNNRFLAERTGGTYSTLKVQPAELEDSGVYFCASSLRTGVAGELFFGEGSRLTVL.

The J gene is TRBJ1-1, the V gene TRBV10-3, with 8 bases fitting TRBD1. The CDR3 sequence is 15 residues long. The V gene end was trimmed by 3 bases and the J gene end by 4 bases; junction bases not matched to a gene: 7. Germline CDR1 is ENHRY and CDR2 is SYGVKD. The CDR3 DNA follows: TGTGCCATCAGTGAACGCGGACAGGGTGGCACTGAAGCTTTCTTT. This translates into CAISERGQGGTEAFF.

As DNA, the CDR3 is TGCGCCAGCAGCCACCTGGACAGGGTGAGGTACAATGAGCAGTTCTTC. Translation gives CASSHLDRVRYNEQFF. The chain joins TRBV4-3 to TRBJ2-1; 8 bases are shared with TRBD1. The germline V gene has CDR1 LGHNA and CDR2 YSLEER. Germline trimming cut 3 bases from V and 4 bases from J; bases unmatched to any gene: 8. The CDR3 has 16 amino acids.

The rearrangement links TRBV5-6 to TRBJ2-3; TRBD1 aligns across 7 bases. V shed 2 bases and J 5 bases; nucleotides not matched to a gene: 5. Germline loops: CDR1 SGHDT, CDR2 YYEEEE. The CDR3 runs 14 residues. In nucleotides, the CDR3 is TGTGCCAGCAGCTTTGGGCAGGGGGTAGATACGCAGTATTTT. The encoded protein is CASSFGQGVDTQYF.

The chain joins TRBV4-1 to TRBJ1-2; TRBD1 matches at 7 bases. CDR3 size: 16 residues. The ends lost 6 bases at V and 0 bases at J; junction bases unmatched: 10. Germline loops: CDR1 MGHRA, CDR2 YSYEKL. CDR3 nucleotides: TGCGCCAGCAGAGACGGCAGGGGGAGAGCTAACTATGGCTACACCTTC. This sequence encodes CASRDGRGRANYGYTF.

The table lists this clone with a few counts. This chain uses TRBV11-3 with TRBJ2-1; TRBD2 aligns across 9 bases. V dropped 6 bases and J dropped 6; count of bases not matched to a gene: 6. The CDR3 loop spans 14 amino acids. The germline gives CDR1 SGHNT, CDR2 YENEEA. The DNA for the CDR3 is TGTGCCAGCAGAGCACCGACTAGCGGCAATGAGCAGTTCTTC. Residues: CASRAPTSGNEQFF.